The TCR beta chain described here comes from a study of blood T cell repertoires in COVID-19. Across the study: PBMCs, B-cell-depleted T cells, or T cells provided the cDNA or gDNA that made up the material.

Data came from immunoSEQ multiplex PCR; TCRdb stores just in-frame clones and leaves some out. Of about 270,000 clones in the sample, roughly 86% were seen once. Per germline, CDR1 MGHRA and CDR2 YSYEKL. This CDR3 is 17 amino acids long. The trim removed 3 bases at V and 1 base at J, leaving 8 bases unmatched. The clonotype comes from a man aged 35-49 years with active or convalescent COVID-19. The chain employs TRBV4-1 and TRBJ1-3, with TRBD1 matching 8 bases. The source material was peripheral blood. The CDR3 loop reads CASSQETGGSSGNTIYF. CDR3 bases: TGCGCCAGCAGCCAGGAAACAGGGGGATCATCTGGAAACACCATATATTTT.